Below are 10 T cell receptor beta chains sequenced from a single sample in a study of T cell responses to AZD1222 COVID-19 vaccine. TCRdb's copy holds only in-frame clones and misses some; the assay was immunoSEQ multiplex PCR. Among under 150,000 clones listed, about 90% were seen once. This sample comprised peripheral blood, obtained on day 0 of AZD1222 vaccination. The receptors here all came from an adult in good health.

The chain employs TRBV25-1 and TRBJ2-1; either TRBD1 or TRBD2 may supply D (5 bases each). This CDR3 is built from 17 residues. Germline lookup yields CDR1 MGHDK and CDR2 SYGVNS. Trimming removed 1 base at V and 0 bases at J, with 13 bases between. The DNA for the CDR3 is TGTGCCAGCAGTGAATCTACCCTCGGGGCCTCCTACAATGAGCAGTTCTTC. Translated, it gives CASSESTLGASYNEQFF.

The chain carries TRBV6-6 and TRBJ1-1; TRBD1 might be the D (5 bases). Trimming shortened V by 2 bases and J by 4 bases, and 17 bases separated the two germline ends. This CDR3 contains 16 residues. Per the germline V gene, CDR1 is MNHNY and CDR2 is SVGAGI (reference sequence). The CDR3 loop reads CASSYPQGVGITEAFF. For the CDR3, the DNA is TGTGCCAGCAGTTACCCCCAAGGGGTAGGGATCACTGAAGCTTTCTTT.

This rearrangement joins TRBV5-4 to TRBJ2-7; D assignment may be TRBD1 or TRBD2 (6 bases each). This CDR3 contains 14 residues. V lost 0 bases and J lost 1, with 8 bases in between. Germline CDR1 is SGHNT and CDR2 is YYREEE (reference sequence). The CDR3 region has the DNA TGTGCCAGCAGCTTGGTAGGGGGGTCCTACGAGCAGTACTTC. It yields the protein CASSLVGGSYEQYF. The variable domain in full, with the rest retrieved from reference TRBV5-4 and TRBJ2-7, is ETGVTQSPTHLIKTRGQQVTLRCSSQSGHNTVSWYQQALGQGPQFIFQYYREEENGRGNFPPRFSGLQFPNYSSELNVNALELDDSALYLCASSLVGGSYEQYFGPGTRLTVT.

The rearrangement links TRBV7-3 to TRBJ1-4; 8 nucleotides align to TRBD1. From germline, CDR1 is SGHTA and CDR2 FQGTGA. This CDR3 has 15 amino acids. V dropped 5 bases and J dropped 8; count of bases not matched to a gene: 10. CDR3 DNA: TGTGCCAGCAGCCCAACCGGACAGGGTGCCGAAAAACTGTTTTTT. It yields the protein CASSPTGQGAEKLFF.

The chain carries TRBV2 and TRBJ2-4; D is possibly TRBD1 (6 bases). The CDR3 runs to 13 residues. The ends were cut back, 6 bases at V and 8 bases at J, with 14 bases in the middle. CDR1 is SNHLY, CDR2 FYNNEI, per germline. Written as DNA, the CDR3 is TGTGCCAGCAGGGCAGAGGGACAAGACATTCAGTACTTC. Its translation: CASRAEGQDIQYF.

This chain connects TRBV27 to TRBJ1-4, with TRBD1 as a possible D gene (6 bases). The CDR3 totals 16 residues. Germline CDR1 reads MNHEY; CDR2 reads SMNVEV (reference sequence). Trimming left V 5 bases short and J 6 bases short, with 19 bases between. The CDR3 nucleotides read TGTGCCAGCAGTGACCATCAGACAGGTCAGGATGAAAAACTGTTTTTT. As protein: CASSDHQTGQDEKLFF.

The V call is TRBV5-1, the J call TRBJ2-2; D is unresolved. V gave up 4 bases and J gave up 1 base, with 2 bases separating them. The V gene's germline CDR1 is SGHRS and CDR2 YFSETQ. The CDR3 extends over 12 amino acids. This CDR3 is CASSRNTGELFF. For the CDR3, the DNA is TGCGCCAGCAGCCGGAACACCGGGGAGCTGTTTTTT.

The gene calls are TRBV4-1 and TRBJ2-5; possibly TRBD2 for D (5 bases). Germline V gene data show CDR1 as MGHRA and CDR2 as YSYEKL. The CDR3 has 14 residues. Trimming left V 2 bases short and J 5 bases short, with 12 bases between. This CDR3 is CASSQTRAWETQYF. The CDR3 DNA reads TGCGCCAGCAGCCAAACGAGGGCGTGGGAGACCCAGTACTTC.

The J gene is TRBJ2-5, the V gene TRBV29-1, with 9 positions matching TRBD1. V was pared by 7 bases and J by 5 bases, with 5 bases of the junction left unmatched. CDR3 length: 12 residues. Germline-derived CDR1 and CDR2 are SQVTM and ANQGSEA. In nucleotides, the CDR3 is TGCAGCGGGGGACAGGGCGGTGAGACCCAGTACTTC. Its translation is CSGGQGGETQYF.

V usage is TRBV30 and J usage is TRBJ2-5; 8 bases agree with TRBD2. Per germline, CDR1 GTSNPN and CDR2 SVGIG (reference sequence). The V and J ends lost 4 bases and 1 base, in that order; junction bases with no gene match: 8. The CDR3 has 15 amino acids. This chain's CDR3 is CAWKEGLGAQETQYF. The CDR3 region has the DNA TGTGCCTGGAAAGAGGGACTAGGGGCCCAAGAGACCCAGTACTTC.